These 28 T cell receptor beta chains were all obtained from the same sample, sequenced in a study of cytomegalovirus exposure and HLA in healthy donors. PCR amplification relied on 60 Vbeta primers (plus 13 Jbeta primers). The repertoire was sequenced with immunoSEQ multiplex PCR; TCRdb's copy has only in-frame clones and lacks some. The sample has under 90,000 clones, and its top ten clones hold approximately 13%. Sequencing was done on a sample of PBMCs. The receptors were gathered from a man aged 45-65 years in good health and CMV-seropositive.

The gene calls are TRBV10-2 and TRBJ2-1, with 11 nucleotides matching TRBD2. Germline values: CDR1 WSHSY, CDR2 SAAADI. Unmatched junction bases numbered 8, after V lost 8 bases and J lost 5 bases. The CDR3 runs 15 residues. CDR3 DNA: TGCGCCAGCCGAATAGCGGGGGGGATCGACAATGAGCAGTTCTTC. Translated: CASRIAGGIDNEQFF.

This rearrangement joins TRBV19 to TRBJ1-2; no clear D gene. This CDR3 has 13 residues. Trimming took off 9 bases at V and 2 bases at J, with 13 bases between the two ends. The germline V gene encodes CDR1 LNHDA and CDR2 SQIVND (reference sequence). CDR3 sequence reads: CASMIVYNYGYTF. CDR3 nucleotide sequence: TGTGCCAGCATGATAGTTTACAACTATGGCTACACCTTC.

About this clone: The junction shows a germline mismatch at one end, possibly a read error. The chain links TRBV6-1 to TRBJ1-2; D unclear. Germline V gives CDR1 MNHNS, CDR2 SASEGT. The CDR3 consists of 11 residues. CDR3 nucleotide sequence: TGTGCCAGCAGTGAAGCAGAGGCTCACCGATTC. It specifies CASSEAEAHRF.

The chain carries TRBV18 and TRBJ2-1; weak D call: TRBD2 (6 bases). The V and J ends lost 4 bases and 7 bases respectively, with 14 bases between them. CDR1 is KGHSH and CDR2 is LQKENI in the germline V gene. CDR3 length: 14 residues. CDR3 in DNA: TGTGCCAGCTCACTTGCCGGGGGTGAAAATGAGCAGTTCTTC. It encodes CASSLAGGENEQFF.

This chain connects TRBV6-1 to TRBJ2-1; 8 bases are a match to TRBD2. Germline values: CDR1 MNHNS, CDR2 SASEGT. CDR3 size: 15 residues. V dropped 4 bases and J dropped 6; count of bases not matched to a gene: 8. CDR3 DNA sequence: TGTGCCAGCAGTGTTAGCGGGGAGGCTGGCAATGAGCAGTTCTTC. Amino acids: CASSVSGEAGNEQFF.

CDR3 region: CASRGRIDTQYF. CDR3 bases: TGTGCCAGCAGGGGGCGTATTGATACGCAGTATTTT. The chain links TRBV21-1 to TRBJ2-3; the table's TRBD1 call for D was not verified on the DNA. TRBV21-1 counts as a pseudogene. The CDR3 consists of 12 residues.

The rearrangement joins TRBV2 to TRBJ2-7; the match to TRBD1 covers 10 bases. Germline V gives CDR1 SNHLY, CDR2 FYNNEI. This CDR3 spans 14 amino acids. J lost 7 bases, V lost 6 bases, and 9 bases had no gene match. Here the CDR3 reads CASRRQGAFGEQYF. DNA of the CDR3: TGTGCCAGCAGAAGACAGGGGGCTTTCGGGGAGCAGTACTTC.

The J gene is TRBJ1-2, the V gene TRBV18; D gene ambiguous. Germline CDR1 and CDR2: KGHSH and LQKENI. This CDR3 has 15 amino acids. Trimming removed 2 bases from V and 0 bases from J, with 10 bases in between. DNA for the CDR3: TGTGCCAGCTCACCAACTCAAACGCCTAACTATGGCTACACCTTC. It is translated as CASSPTQTPNYGYTF.

The genes are TRBV11-2 and TRBJ1-1; D gene uncertain. Germline CDR1 is SGHAT and CDR2 is FQNNGV. The CDR3 spans 15 residues. Trimming removed 5 bases from V and 0 bases from J, with 13 bases in between. This CDR3 reads CASSPLGGLNTEAFF. The CDR3 nucleotides read TGTGCCAGCAGCCCCCTTGGAGGGCTGAACACTGAAGCTTTCTTT.

The chain joins TRBV5-1 to TRBJ2-3, with D tentatively TRBD2 (5 bases). The CDR3 sequence is 13 residues long. Germline CDR1 SGHRS, CDR2 YFSETQ. V shed 0 bases and J shed 5 bases, with 7 bases lying between them. CDR3 in amino acids: CASSLGGEDTQYF. For the CDR3, the DNA is TGCGCCAGCAGCTTGGGGGGAGAAGATACGCAGTATTTT.

The V gene is TRBV18, the J gene TRBJ1-1; D unresolved. Trimming stripped 0 bases from V and 1 base from J, with 6 bases between. The CDR3 loop spans 14 amino acids. Germline CDR1 and CDR2: KGHSH and LQKENI. The CDR3 nucleotides are TGTGCCAGCTCACCACCGGAGACGAACACTGAAGCTTTCTTT. Translating it yields CASSPPETNTEAFF.

The rearrangement joins TRBV6-6 to TRBJ1-2, with D perhaps matching TRBD1 (5 bases). Germline CDR1 reads MNHNY; CDR2 reads SVGAGI (reference sequence). This CDR3 has 15 amino acids. Trimming left V 1 base short and J 4 bases short, with 13 bases between. The DNA for the CDR3 is TGTGCCAGCAGTTACTTGCGACAGAATATCTATGGCTACACCTTC. Protein product: CASSYLRQNIYGYTF.

The chain employs TRBV28 and TRBJ1-1; no firm D call. Trimming removed 3 bases from V and 3 bases from J, with 8 bases in between. There are 13 residues in the CDR3. Germline assignment: CDR1 MDHEN and CDR2 SYDVKM. CDR3: CASSLERYTEAFF. The DNA for the CDR3 is TGTGCCAGCAGTTTGGAGAGATACACTGAAGCTTTCTTT. Combining the CDR3 with reference TRBV28 and TRBJ1-1 gives the whole variable domain DVKVTQSSRYLVKRTGEKVFLECVQDMDHENMFWYRQDPGLGLRLIYFSYDVKMKEKGDIPEGYSVSREKKERFSLILESASTNQTSMYLCASSLERYTEAFFGQGTRLTVV.

This sequence joins TRBV7-3 and TRBJ2-6, with D tentatively TRBD2 (7 bases). V was clipped by 4 bases and J by 0 bases, with 19 bases between them. The CDR3 runs 19 residues. Germline CDR1 and CDR2: SGHTA and FQGTGA. Here the CDR3 DNA reads TGTGCCAGCAGCTCCCCCCGGGGGGCGCGGGTCTCTGGGGCCAACGTCCTGACTTTC. Amino acid sequence: CASSSPRGARVSGANVLTF. Full variable domain (rest looked up from reference TRBV7-3 and TRBJ2-6): GAGVSQTPSNKVTEKGKYVELRCDPISGHTALYWYRQSLGQGPEFLIYFQGTGAADDSGLPNDRFFAVRPEGSVSTLKIQRTERGDSAVYLCASSSPRGARVSGANVLTFGAGSRLTVL.

V and J are TRBV19 and TRBJ1-2; D unresolved. Trimming pared 5 bases from V and 7 bases from J, leaving 14 bases between. Germline V gene data show CDR1 as LNHDA and CDR2 as SQIVND (reference sequence). This CDR3 is built from 13 residues. The CDR3 reads CASSAVGAGGYTF. CDR3 coding DNA: TGTGCCAGTAGTGCCGTGGGTGCGGGTGGCTACACCTTC.

This chain joins TRBV7-2 and TRBJ1-2; D gene unclear. CDR3 length: 14 amino acids. The germline gives CDR1 SGHTA, CDR2 FQGNSA. Trimming took 5 bases from V and 2 from J, leaving 12 bases between them. The CDR3 DNA is TGTGCCAGCAGCCCCGACACGGTAAACTATGGCTACACCTTC. Amino acids: CASSPDTVNYGYTF.

The rearrangement uses TRBV11-2 and TRBJ2-7; the match to TRBD2 covers 8 bases. CDR1 is SGHAT and CDR2 is FQNNGV in the germline V gene. The J segment lost 4 bases and the V segment lost 3 bases, leaving 5 bases of the junction unmatched. The CDR3 contains 14 residues. Written as DNA, the CDR3 is TGTGCCAGCAGCTTCAGCGGGGGCGAATACGAGCAGTACTTC. It is translated as CASSFSGGEYEQYF.

The chain couples TRBV5-1 to TRBJ1-1, with 9 bases identical to TRBD1. The length of the CDR3 is 15 residues. Germline loops: CDR1 SGHRS, CDR2 YFSETQ. Trimming took 4 bases from V and 7 from J; bases not matched to a gene: 11. The CDR3 reads CASSGLQGAGGEAFF. CDR3 nucleotide sequence: TGCGCCAGCAGCGGACTACAGGGGGCCGGGGGTGAAGCTTTCTTT.

This chain links TRBV4-1 with TRBJ2-2; D is possibly TRBD2 (6 bases). Trimming left V 1 base short and J 7 bases short, with 10 bases between. Germline CDR1 reads MGHRA; CDR2 reads YSYEKL. The CDR3 covers 14 residues. The CDR3 sequence: CASSQGRGDGELFF. CDR3 bases: TGCGCCAGCAGCCAAGGTCGCGGGGACGGGGAGCTGTTTTTT.

The CDR3: CASTPGLQPGNTIYF. CDR3 DNA sequence: TGTGCCAGTACCCCAGGACTCCAACCGGGAAACACCATATATTTT. The chain recombines TRBV19 with TRBJ1-3; D remains ambiguous. Germline V lookup: CDR1 LNHDA, CDR2 SQIVND (reference sequence). CDR3 size: 15 residues. Deletions cut 7 bases from V and 4 bases from J, with 17 bases between. Drawing the rest from reference TRBV19 and TRBJ1-3, the complete variable domain is DGGITQSPKYLFRKEGQNVTLSCEQNLNHDAMYWYRQDPGQGLRLIYYSQIVNDFQKGDIAEGYSVSREKKESFPLTVTSAQKNPTAFYLCASTPGLQPGNTIYFGEGSWLTVV.

The J gene is TRBJ2-1, the V gene TRBV4-1, with 9 nucleotides matching TRBD1. V shed 4 bases, J shed 7 bases, and the junction held 5 bases outside the gene matches. The germline V gene encodes CDR1 MGHRA and CDR2 YSYEKL. There are 14 residues in the CDR3. The CDR3, as DNA: TGCGCCAGCAGCCTCCGGACAGGGGCGAATGAGCAGTTCTTC. Protein sequence: CASSLRTGANEQFF.

The chain uses TRBV2 and TRBJ1-1, with 7 positions matching TRBD1. This CDR3 has 16 residues. Trimming at V came to 3 bases and at J to 6 bases, leaving 13 bases not matched to a gene. CDR1 is SNHLY, CDR2 FYNNEI, per germline. The CDR3 loop reads CASSDPFIRGMAEAFF. The DNA for the CDR3 is TGTGCCAGCAGTGACCCCTTCATCAGGGGGATGGCTGAAGCTTTCTTT.

The chain carries TRBV5-1 and TRBJ1-1; no reliable D call. V lost 0 bases to trimming and J lost 2 bases, with 5 bases between them. The CDR3 is 13 amino acids. Germline assignment: CDR1 SGHRS and CDR2 YFSETQ. CDR3 sequence: CASSLAHNTEAFF. In DNA form, the CDR3 reads TGCGCCAGCAGCTTGGCCCATAACACTGAAGCTTTCTTT.

The rearrangement uses TRBV30 and TRBJ1-4; no firm D call. The CDR3 is 13 amino acids. Looked up from germline, CDR1 is GTSNPN and CDR2 is SVGIG (reference sequence). V shed 0 bases and J shed 5 bases, with 7 bases lying between them. CDR3 DNA sequence: TGTGCCTGGAGTGTGACGGGAAATGAAAAACTGTTTTTT. Its translation: CAWSVTGNEKLFF.

The V gene is TRBV9, the J gene TRBJ1-2; 7 nucleotides align to TRBD1. Trimming at V came to 5 bases and at J to 3 bases, leaving 1 base not matched to a gene. The CDR3 runs to 12 residues. Germline CDR1 is SGDLS and CDR2 is YYNGEE. CDR3 coding DNA: TGTGCCAGCAGTCAGGGGGACTATGGCTACACCTTC. Amino acid sequence: CASSQGDYGYTF.

The chain combines TRBV1 with TRBJ2-5; no DNA check was done on the table's D call, TRBD2. TRBV1 is shown as a pseudogene. The CDR3 consists of 18 residues. CDR3 sequence reads: CTSSQDKRSGWGQETQYF. The CDR3 DNA reads TGCACCAGCAGCCAAGATAAGAGGAGCGGGTGGGGTCAGGAGACCCAGTACTTC.

CDR3 region: CASSEDTPSLSGNTIYF. CDR3 coding DNA: TGTGCCAGCAGTGAGGACACTCCGTCCCTCTCTGGAAACACCATATATTTT. V gene TRBV6-1 combines with J gene TRBJ1-3, with D tentatively TRBD1 (5 bases). Trimming removed 3 bases at V and 0 bases at J, with 15 bases between. This CDR3 contains 17 residues. CDR1 is MNHNS, CDR2 SASEGT, per germline.

The gene calls are TRBV6-6 and TRBJ1-4; D may be TRBD1 (6 bases). The V end lost 4 bases, the J end lost 4 bases, and 10 bases lay between the germline ends. Germline V gene sequence: CDR1 MNHNY, CDR2 SVGAGI (reference sequence). The CDR3 has 14 amino acids. This CDR3 is CASSSGHLNEKLFF. The CDR3 DNA sequence: TGTGCCAGCAGTTCGGGACATCTTAATGAAAAACTGTTTTTT.